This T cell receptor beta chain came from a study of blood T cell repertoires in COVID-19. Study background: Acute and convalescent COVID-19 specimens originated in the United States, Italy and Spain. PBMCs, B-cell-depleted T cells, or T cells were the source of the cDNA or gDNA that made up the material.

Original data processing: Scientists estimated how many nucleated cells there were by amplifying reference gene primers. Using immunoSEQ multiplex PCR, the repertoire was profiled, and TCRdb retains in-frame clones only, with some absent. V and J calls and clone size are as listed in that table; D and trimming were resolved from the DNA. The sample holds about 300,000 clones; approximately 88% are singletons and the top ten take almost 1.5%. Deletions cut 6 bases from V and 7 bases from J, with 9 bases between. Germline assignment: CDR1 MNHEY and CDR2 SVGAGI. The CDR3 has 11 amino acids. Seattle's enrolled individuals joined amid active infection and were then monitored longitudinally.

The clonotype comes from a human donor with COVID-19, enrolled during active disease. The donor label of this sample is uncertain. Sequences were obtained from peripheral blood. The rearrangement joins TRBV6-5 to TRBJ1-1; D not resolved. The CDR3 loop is CASRSGDEAFF. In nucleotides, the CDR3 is TGTGCCAGCAGGTCCGGTGATGAAGCTTTCTTT.